This T cell receptor beta chain was found in a study of T cells after yellow fever vaccination (dated by TCRdb to the late 2010s). For the study in its entirety: Libraries from fractions with low cell numbers were prepared with the SMART-Seq v4 Ultra Low Input RNA kit. Blood was drawn at multiple timepoints before and after primary and secondary immunization, with bulk PBMC replicates and cell subsets isolated. To follow T-cell clones before and after primary and booster YFV17D yellow fever vaccination, bulk TCR alpha and beta repertoires were sequenced over time. Two healthy male donors, one aged 18 to 30 and one aged 30 to 40 years, made up the cohort.

Concerning this clonotype: It has no known antigen specificity. Per-base qualities were not stored, and no clone one base away is much larger.

Synthesis of TCR cDNA relied on 5'RACE template switching, a step that introduced a universal primer site along with unique molecular identifiers. cDNA synthesis was primed from both the TCR alpha and TCR beta constant segments. Libraries were amplified in two PCR steps, with sample barcodes and sequencing adapters added in the second step. Sequencing of the libraries was done on either Illumina HiSeq 2500 (2x100 bp) or NovaSeq (2x150 bp). The paper's data handling went like this. MIGEC was used to demultiplex reads and collapse the reads into UMI consensus sequences, and MiXCR was used for V(D)J alignment. Vaccine-responding clonotypes were identified with edgeR using replicate PBMC samples, with FDR below 0.01 and a log2 fold change above 5 up to day 15 being required. Each bulk clonotype received a CD4 or CD8 identity based on whether the sequenced CD4 or CD8 repertoire contained that clonotype at higher abundance. The public reads were reanalyzed by TCRdb: fastp trimming at Q25, MiXCR alignment, in-frame beta chains only. Duplicate CDR3 protein sequences are folded into a single record with the most common DNA and genes. The V and J calls and clone size are TCRdb's, not the authors'. This sample comprises hundreds of thousands of distinct CDR3 sequences, approximately 13% of them detected only once. Jointly, the top ten make up about 15% of the sample.

The paper as a whole reports these results and caveats: After the booster, most of the clones that had expanded following primary vaccination were detected again (about 95% of CD4 and 88% of CD8), which suggests that memory was broadly maintained. Computational filtering was required because FACS-sorted repertoires could contain abundant contaminating clonotypes from the bulk population. Only a couple of donors were included in the study, so the extent to which the findings can be generalized is limited. Compared with the primary T-cell response, the secondary T-cell response was weaker but faster, peaking on day 5 rather than day 15. A small fraction of clonotypes showed up in both the CD4 and CD8 compartments, probably as a result of convergent recombination.

This sample's treatment or condition label indicates: live attenuated yellow fever vaccine strain. At each blood-draw timepoint, two biological replicates of bulk PBMCs were collected. A standard Ficoll-Paque protocol was used to isolate PBMCs from peripheral blood. TriZol was used to extract RNA from bulk PBMCs, from CD4 and CD8 fractions, and from dextramer-positive and dextramer-negative fractions. This clonotype was sampled from a man in his thirties or forties who received the YFV17D yellow fever vaccine. The sequencing used PBMCs, collected on the day of the yellow fever booster vaccination.

The DNA reads TGTGCCAGCAGCGGACTAGCGGGAGCCAGGAATACGCAGTATTTT. This translates into CASSGLAGARNTQYF. This chain is built from TRBV7-2 and TRBJ2-3; 13 junctional bases match TRBD2. The CDR1 and CDR2 encoded by the germline V gene are SGHTA and FQGNSA. After removal of 5 bases from V and 7 bases from J, the junction retains 6 bases not matched to a gene. The CDR3 runs 15 residues from the cysteine to the phenylalanine. The CDR3 DNA has 45 bases and is translated from base 1.